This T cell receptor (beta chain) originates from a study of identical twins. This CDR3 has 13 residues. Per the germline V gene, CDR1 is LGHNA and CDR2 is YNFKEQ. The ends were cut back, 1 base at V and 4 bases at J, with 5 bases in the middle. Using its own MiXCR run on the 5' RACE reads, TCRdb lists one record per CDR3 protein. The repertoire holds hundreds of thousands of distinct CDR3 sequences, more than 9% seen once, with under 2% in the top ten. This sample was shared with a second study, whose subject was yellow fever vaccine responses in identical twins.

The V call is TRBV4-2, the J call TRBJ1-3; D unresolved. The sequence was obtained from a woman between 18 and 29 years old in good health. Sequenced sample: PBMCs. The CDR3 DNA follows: TGTGCCAGCAGCCAAGTGGAGGGAAACACCATATATTTT. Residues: CASSQVEGNTIYF.